This entry is about one T cell receptor beta chain. Its specificity is unknown. The CDR3 runs to 16 residues. The V end was cut by 7 bases, the J end by 0 bases, with 16 bases between. The germline V gene has CDR1 SNHLY and CDR2 FYNNEI. The data were produced by immunoSEQ multiplex PCR, yet TCRdb's version contains in-frame clones alone and is incomplete. The table includes 200,000 to 250,000 clones, approximately 94% detected once. The sample is drawn from a study of T cell responses to AZD1222 COVID-19 vaccine. General study results and limits: Without day 14 samples, only post-peak T cell repertoires were studied. Seropositive AZD1222 recipients at baseline numbered only 6 or 7.

The gene calls are TRBV2 and TRBJ2-1; D is perhaps TRBD2 (6 bases). This receptor was taken from an adult in good health. The sequences come from peripheral blood, collected on day 0 of MenACWY control vaccination. The CDR3 protein is CASIRRLASSYNEQFF. The CDR3 region has the DNA TGTGCCAGCATTAGGCGGCTAGCGAGCTCCTACAATGAGCAGTTCTTC.